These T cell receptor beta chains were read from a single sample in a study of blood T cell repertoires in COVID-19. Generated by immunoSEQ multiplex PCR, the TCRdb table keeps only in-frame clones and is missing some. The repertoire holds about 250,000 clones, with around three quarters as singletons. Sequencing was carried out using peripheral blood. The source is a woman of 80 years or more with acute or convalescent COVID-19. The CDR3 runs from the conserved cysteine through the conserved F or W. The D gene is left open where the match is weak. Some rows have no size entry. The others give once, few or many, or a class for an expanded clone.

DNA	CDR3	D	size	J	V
TGTGCCAGCAGCTTAGCCGCGCAAGCGAATTCACCCCTCCACTTT	CASSLAAQANSPLHF	.	few	TRBJ1-6	TRBV7-2
TGTGCCAGCAGCTTAGCACCCCACTATAACTATGGCTACACCTTC	CASSLAPHYNYGYTF	.	.	TRBJ1-2	TRBV7-9
TGTGCCAGCAGTTCGATCAGGTGGGGACTTGAAGCTTTCTTT	CASSSIRWGLEAFF	.	.	TRBJ1-1	TRBV6-2/TRBV6-3
TGTGCCAGCAGCGCCGCTAGCGTGGGTACAGATACGCAGTATTTT	CASSAASVGTDTQYF	.	.	TRBJ2-3	TRBV7-2
TGTGCCAGTAGCCCCTGGGACAGGGGAGGATATGGCTACACCTTC	CASSPWDRGGYGYTF	TRBD1	.	TRBJ1-2	TRBV19
TGTGCCAGTCAGGGATATCGCGGCTACACCTTC	CASQGYRGYTF	.	.	TRBJ1-2	TRBV12-3/TRBV12-4
TGTGCCTGGAGTGTATGGGGGCGCGACTATGGCTACACCTTC	CAWSVWGRDYGYTF	.	.	TRBJ1-2	TRBV30
TGTGCCAGCAGCTTAGCACGTTCGACAGGGCGCGTAAACACCATATATTTT	CASSLARSTGRVNTIYF	TRBD1	.	TRBJ1-3	TRBV7-9
TGCGCCAGCAGCCAACGGTACTACAATCTGGGCCGACAGGACTATGGCTACACCTTC	CASSQRYYNLGRQDYGYTF	.	few	TRBJ1-2	TRBV4-1
TGTGCCAGCAGCCCAAAGGGGCGGCGGACTGAAGCTTTCTTT	CASSPKGRRTEAFF	.	.	TRBJ1-1	TRBV5-4
TGTGCCACCCCCGGGACAGGGAACGCAGATACGCAGTATTTT	CATPGTGNADTQYF	TRBD1	.	TRBJ2-3	TRBV7-2
TGTGCCAGCAGCTTAGGACCCGGGACAGCGACCGGGGAGCTGTTTTTT	CASSLGPGTATGELFF	TRBD1	.	TRBJ2-2	TRBV7-6
TGCGCCAGCAGCTTGGCAAGCGGGAGGGTCGAGCAGTACTTC	CASSLASGRVEQYF	TRBD2	.	TRBJ2-7	TRBV5-1
TGTGCCAGCAGCGTCGGGGGAACCCGTGGCTACGAGCAGTACTTC	CASSVGGTRGYEQYF	.	.	TRBJ2-7	TRBV9
TGTGCCAGCAGTCTAGCGGGAGGTAGAGATACGCAGTATTTT	CASSLAGGRDTQYF	TRBD2	.	TRBJ2-3	TRBV6-5
TGTGCCAGTGGATTCCGGGACAGAACCTATGGCTACACCTTC	CASGFRDRTYGYTF	TRBD1	.	TRBJ1-2	TRBV2
TGTGCCAGCAGCTCTCGGACAGGGGGAGAGACCCAGTACTTC	CASSSRTGGETQYF	TRBD1	.	TRBJ2-5	TRBV5-4
TGTGCCAGCGGGGGCTGGGTAAAAGATACGCAGTATTTT	CASGGWVKDTQYF	.	.	TRBJ2-3	TRBV2
TGTGCCAGAGTCAAACAGGGGACCCACCAGAACACTGAAGCTTTCTTT	CARVKQGTHQNTEAFF	TRBD1	.	TRBJ1-1	TRBV6-4
TGTGCCAGCAGAGACCGGACAGGTCACACTGAAGCTTTCTTT	CASRDRTGHTEAFF	TRBD1	once	TRBJ1-1	TRBV2
TGTGCCATCAGTGAGGTCTCAACAGGGGGCAATCAGCCCCAGCATTTT	CAISEVSTGGNQPQHF	TRBD1	.	TRBJ1-5	TRBV10-3
TGTGCCAGCAGTTACGGAGGGGAGGGGCAGTTCTTC	CASSYGGEGQFF	TRBD2	few	TRBJ2-1	TRBV6-2/TRBV6-3
TGTGCCAGCAAGGTAACTAGCGGCTCCAACTACGAGCAGTACTTC	CASKVTSGSNYEQYF	TRBD2	.	TRBJ2-7	TRBV2
TGCGCCAGCCGGGACTCCGGCGGTGAGCAGTTCTTC	CASRDSGGEQFF	.	.	TRBJ2-1	TRBV10-1
TGCGCCAGCAGCTCAGGGGAGAGCTCCTATAATTCACCCCTCCACTTT	CASSSGESSYNSPLHF	.	.	TRBJ1-6	TRBV5-1
TGTGCCAGCAACCTATTCGGGACTGCTAATGAAAAACTGTTTTTT	CASNLFGTANEKLFF	.	.	TRBJ1-4	TRBV9
TGTGCCAGCAGTATCGGACAGGGGGGTGAGCAGTTCTTC	CASSIGQGGEQFF	TRBD1	.	TRBJ2-1	TRBV12-3/TRBV12-4
TGTGCCTGGAGGAGGGTTGGGGAGACCCAGTACTTC	CAWRRVGETQYF	.	.	TRBJ2-5	TRBV30
TGTGCCAGCAGCTTAGAGACTAGCTTAGAGACCCAGTACTTC	CASSLETSLETQYF	TRBD2	few	TRBJ2-5	TRBV11-2
TGTGCCAGAAGCTTGGGACAGCTCTATGGCTACACCTTC	CARSLGQLYGYTF	.	.	TRBJ1-2	TRBV5-3
TGCGCCAGCAGCTTGCTTTTTCGCGGGAAGGGGAACCGCTCCTACGAGCAGTACTTC	CASSLLFRGKGNRSYEQYF	.	.	TRBJ2-7	TRBV5-1
TGTGCCAGCTCACCGCGGCTAGCGGGGGACAATGAGCAGTTCTTC	CASSPRLAGDNEQFF	TRBD2	.	TRBJ2-1	TRBV18
TGTGCCAGCAGCACGCCGGGACTAGCGGGAGGAGATACGCAGTATTTT	CASSTPGLAGGDTQYF	.	.	TRBJ2-3	TRBV21-1
TGTGCCAGCAGTGCGGGACAGGCGAGGGGCTACACCTTC	CASSAGQARGYTF	TRBD1	.	TRBJ1-2	TRBV2
TGTGCCAGCAGTAAGGGGACTAGCGCCTACGAGCAGTACTTC	CASSKGTSAYEQYF	TRBD2	.	TRBJ2-7	TRBV6-5
TGTGCCAGCAGCTTAGCTCTGGGACTGGGACAGCCCCAGCATTTT	CASSLALGLGQPQHF	.	.	TRBJ1-5	TRBV7-2
TGTGCCAGCAGTCAGGGGCCTGAAGCTTTCTTT	CASSQGPEAFF	.	once	TRBJ1-1	TRBV2
TGTGCCAGCAGCCATCGGGGACAGGCAAGGAGGTACACTGAAGCTTTCTTT	CASSHRGQARRYTEAFF	TRBD1	.	TRBJ1-1	TRBV3-1/TRBV3-2
TGTGCCAGCAGTTCTTACACTGAAGCTTTCTTT	CASSSYTEAFF	.	.	TRBJ1-1	TRBV19
TGTGCCAGCAGTGATGGGGAGGGACTAGCGGACCCGCCCTACGAGCAGTACTTC	CASSDGEGLADPPYEQYF	TRBD2	.	TRBJ2-7	TRBV2